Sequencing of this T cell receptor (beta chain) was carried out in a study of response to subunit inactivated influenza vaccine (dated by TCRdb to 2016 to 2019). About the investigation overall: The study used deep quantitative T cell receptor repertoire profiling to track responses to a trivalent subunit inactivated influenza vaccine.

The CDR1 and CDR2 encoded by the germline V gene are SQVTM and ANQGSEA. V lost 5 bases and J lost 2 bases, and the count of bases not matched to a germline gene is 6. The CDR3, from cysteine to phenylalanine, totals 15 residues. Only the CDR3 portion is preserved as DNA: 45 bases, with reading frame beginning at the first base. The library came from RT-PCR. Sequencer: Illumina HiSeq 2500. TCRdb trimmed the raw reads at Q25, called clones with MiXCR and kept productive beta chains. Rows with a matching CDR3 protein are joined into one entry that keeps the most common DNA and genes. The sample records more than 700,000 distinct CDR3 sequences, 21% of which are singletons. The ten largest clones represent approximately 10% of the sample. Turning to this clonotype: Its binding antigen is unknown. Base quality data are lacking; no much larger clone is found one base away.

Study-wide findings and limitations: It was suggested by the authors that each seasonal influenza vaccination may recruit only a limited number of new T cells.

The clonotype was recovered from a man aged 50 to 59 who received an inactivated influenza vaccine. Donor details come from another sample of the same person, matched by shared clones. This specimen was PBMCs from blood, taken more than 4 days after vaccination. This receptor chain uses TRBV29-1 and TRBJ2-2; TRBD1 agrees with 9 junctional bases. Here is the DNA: TGCAGCGTTAGACAGGGGGGGGTTAACACCGGGGAGCTGTTTTTT. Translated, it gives CSVRQGGVNTGELFF.